This entry describes one TCR beta chain. This entry is derived from a study of blood T cell repertoires in COVID-19. Authors' data handling: Amplifying reference gene primers gave estimates of nucleated cell counts. The method was immunoSEQ multiplex PCR; TCRdb's version includes in-frame clones alone and lacks a portion of them. Clone size and the V and J calls come from that table; the DNA yielded D and trimming. The sample consists of about 100,000 clones, roughly 89% of them appearing once. The CDR3 contains 15 residues. CDR1 is SGHDT and CDR2 is YYEEEE in the germline V gene. The junction had 4 bases not matched to a gene; V was cut back by 4 bases and J by 3 bases.

The chain recombines TRBV5-6 with TRBJ2-1, with TRBD2 matching 10 bases. The sample taken for sequencing was peripheral blood. The TCR comes from a human donor in a cohort sampled during active COVID-19. CDR3: CASSPRLAGYNEQFF. The DNA of the CDR3 is TGTGCCAGCAGCCCCCGACTAGCGGGCTACAATGAGCAGTTCTTC.